Listed below are T cell receptor beta chains from one sample, sequenced in a study of pediatric ulcerative colitis. Sequenced by immunoSEQ multiplex PCR; TCRdb stores in-frame clones only, minus some. The sample has tens of thousands of clones, around four fifths seen once. Sequencing was carried out using blood. The origin of the receptors is a boy younger than 18 with moderate ulcerative colitis. The CDR3 runs from the conserved cysteine through the conserved F or W. A D gene is named only where the DNA matches it firmly. The listing skips clone size in some rows; elsewhere it reads once, few, many or a size class.

TRBV18	few	-	TRBJ2-5	CASSPDSLGTQYF	TGTGCCAGCTCACCAGACTCGCTGGGGACCCAGTACTTC
TRBV7-3	-	TRBD2	TRBJ2-7	CASSLLAGDKDEQYF	TGTGCCAGCAGCTTACTAGCGGGAGATAAGGACGAGCAGTACTTC
TRBV6-6	few	-	TRBJ1-3	CASRPEPRNTIYF	TGTGCCAGCAGGCCGGAACCTCGAAACACCATATATTTT
TRBV7-2	-	-	TRBJ1-5	CASSPQGDQPQHF	TGTGCCAGCAGCCCACAGGGAGATCAGCCCCAGCATTTT
TRBV6-1	-	TRBD1	TRBJ2-7	CASRGRTGYGEQYF	TGTGCCAGCAGAGGAAGGACAGGGTATGGCGAGCAGTACTTC
TRBV19	-	-	TRBJ1-2	CASTESRDNYGYTF	TGTGCCAGCACCGAATCTAGGGATAACTATGGCTACACCTTC
TRBV4-1	-	TRBD2	TRBJ2-5	CASSQFPSGRAPETQYF	TGCGCCAGCAGCCAATTTCCTAGCGGGAGGGCCCCGGAGACCCAGTACTTC
TRBV9	-	TRBD1	TRBJ2-5	CASSATGGETQYF	TGTGCCAGCAGCGCTACAGGGGGTGAGACCCAGTACTTC
TRBV11-2	-	-	TRBJ2-1	CASSLGSSKVGYNEQFF	TGTGCCAGCAGCTTAGGGTCTAGTAAGGTAGGGTACAATGAGCAGTTCTTC
TRBV2	-	TRBD1	TRBJ1-6	CASSGDRAYDPLHF	TGTGCCAGCAGCGGGGACAGGGCGTATGATCCCCTCCACTTT
TRBV13	-	-	TRBJ2-6	CASSVKGSSGANVLTF	TGTGCCAGCAGCGTAAAAGGGAGCTCTGGGGCCAACGTCCTGACTTTC
TRBV19	-	-	TRBJ1-1	CASSIGVGTEAFF	TGTGCCAGTAGTATCGGGGTGGGGACTGAAGCTTTCTTT
TRBV11-2	-	TRBD2	TRBJ2-1	CASRRLAGGIRSYNEQFF	TGTGCCAGCAGGAGACTAGCGGGAGGGATCAGGTCCTACAATGAGCAGTTCTTC
TRBV5-1	-	TRBD2	TRBJ2-6	CASSPGGGASGANVLTF	TGCGCCAGCAGCCCGGGAGGGGGGGCCTCTGGGGCCAACGTCCTGACTTTC
TRBV4-2	few	-	TRBJ2-7	CASSAEQLQYEQYF	TGTGCCAGCAGCGCAGAGCAGCTTCAATACGAGCAGTACTTC
TRBV5-8	-	-	TRBJ2-3	CASSLVDQPNTDTQYF	TGTGCCAGCAGCTTAGTTGACCAACCCAACACAGATACGCAGTATTTT
TRBV6-5	-	-	TRBJ2-3	CASSNSGWGADTQYF	TGTGCCAGCAGTAATTCAGGGTGGGGGGCAGATACGCAGTATTTT
TRBV4-3	-	TRBD1	TRBJ2-7	CASSQRTGGSHEQYF	TGCGCCAGCAGCCAAAGGACAGGGGGAAGCCACGAGCAGTACTTC
TRBV4-1	few	-	TRBJ1-4	CASSRDNGATNEKLFF	TGCGCCAGCAGCCGGGACAACGGAGCAACTAATGAAAAACTGTTTTTT
TRBV25-1	-	TRBD1	TRBJ1-4	CASSEYRGRDRTEKLFF	TGTGCCAGCAGTGAATATCGAGGGCGGGACAGAACTGAAAAACTGTTTTTT
TRBV7-2	-	-	TRBJ1-1	CASSLAGNTEAFF	TGTGCCAGCAGCTTAGCCGGGAACACTGAAGCTTTCTTT
TRBV10-1	-	-	TRBJ2-7	CASSESYSPTGQYF	TGCGCCAGCAGTGAGTCGTACAGTCCAACCGGGCAGTACTTC
TRBV6-1	-	-	TRBJ2-7	CASRLVDTYEQYF	TGTGCCAGCAGGTTGGTGGATACCTACGAGCAGTACTTC
TRBV9	many	-	TRBJ2-1	CASSALLWDNEQFF	TGTGCCAGCAGCGCTCTCCTCTGGGACAATGAGCAGTTCTTC
TRBV5-6	-	-	TRBJ1-6	CASRGEINSPLHF	TGTGCCAGCAGGGGGGAGATAAATTCACCCCTCCACTTT
TRBV5-4	once	TRBD2	TRBJ2-7	CASSMGGSPYEQYF	TGTGCCAGCAGTATGGGGGGGAGTCCCTACGAGCAGTACTTC
TRBV30	-	-	TRBJ1-1	CAWSVLGVESLRTEAFF	TGTGCCTGGAGTGTATTGGGGGTTGAGTCGCTTCGCACTGAAGCTTTCTTT
TRBV2	-	-	TRBJ2-3	CASSEELSGRAIRDTQYF	TGTGCCAGCAGTGAAGAGTTATCGGGCAGGGCGATTCGGGATACGCAGTATTTT
TRBV11-2	-	-	TRBJ1-3	CASSLGGNTIYF	TGTGCCAGCAGCTTAGGGGGGAACACCATATATTTT
TRBV5-1	few	-	TRBJ1-1	CASSLTLWGDTEAFF	TGCGCCAGCAGCTTAACTCTCTGGGGAGACACTGAAGCTTTCTTT
TRBV5-1	-	-	TRBJ2-6	CASSFGTLNSGANVLTF	TGCGCCAGCAGCTTCGGGACATTAAACTCTGGGGCCAACGTCCTGACTTTC
TRBV7-6	once	-	TRBJ2-3	CASSLDGGDTDTQYF	TGTGCCAGCAGCTTAGACGGCGGCGACACAGATACGCAGTATTTT
TRBV7-9	-	-	TRBJ2-7	CASSLDGGFLYEQYF	TGTGCCAGCAGCTTAGATGGGGGTTTTCTCTACGAGCAGTACTTC
TRBV15	-	-	TRBJ1-2	CATSRGGLGYGYTF	TGTGCCACCAGCAGAGGAGGGCTCGGCTATGGCTACACCTTC
TRBV9	-	TRBD2	TRBJ2-2	CASTISGSNTGELFF	TGTGCCAGCACCATTAGCGGGAGCAACACCGGGGAGCTGTTTTTT
TRBV5-1	-	TRBD2	TRBJ2-1	CASSTGGTSYNEQFF	TGCGCCAGCAGCACGGGGGGAACCTCCTACAATGAGCAGTTCTTC
TRBV5-1	-	-	TRBJ2-3	CASSLGGTPRYTDTQYF	TGCGCCAGCAGCTTGGGCGGGACTCCCCGATACACAGATACGCAGTATTTT
TRBV6-6	-	TRBD1	TRBJ1-5	CASSKGQGFDQPQHF	TGTGCCAGCAGCAAGGGACAGGGATTTGATCAGCCCCAGCATTTT
TRBV19	-	TRBD2	TRBJ2-1	CASSLAGGPGIDEQFF	TGTGCCAGTAGTCTAGCGGGAGGGCCGGGGATCGATGAGCAGTTCTTC
TRBV12-5	-	-	TRBJ2-4	CASGLVPLAKNIQYF	TGTGCTAGTGGTTTGGTACCGTTAGCCAAAAACATTCAGTACTTC
TRBV10-2	once	-	TRBJ2-7	CASSLEPSTYEQYF	TGCGCCAGCAGTCTCGAGCCCTCTACCTACGAGCAGTACTTC
TRBV5-1	-	-	TRBJ1-1	CASSLRLGDSNTEAFF	TGCGCCAGCAGCTTGCGGTTGGGGGACTCGAACACTGAAGCTTTCTTT
TRBV7-2	-	-	TRBJ2-5	CASSLAQGVEQETQYF	TGTGCCAGCAGCTTAGCCCAAGGGGTGGAGCAAGAGACCCAGTACTTC
TRBV27	once	TRBD2	TRBJ2-1	CARPLPSGGYNEQFF	TGTGCCAGACCCCTCCCTAGCGGAGGTTACAATGAGCAGTTCTTC